This T cell receptor beta chain is drawn from a study of T cells after yellow fever vaccination. General observations from the study: Reappearance after the booster was observed for most primary-vaccination clones (roughly 97% CD4, roughly 88% CD8).

This clonotype was seen more than once but under ten times. Its cognate antigen is unknown. TCRdb re-analysed the 5' RACE reads in MiXCR, keeping a single row per CDR3 protein. The sample contains 200,000 or so distinct CDR3 sequences, around 6.7% of which appear only once. This clonotype was obtained from a man between 25 and 39 years old who received the YFV17D yellow fever vaccine. The sample consisted of CD4+ T cells sorted from PBMCs, taken on the day of the yellow fever booster vaccination.

In DNA form, the CDR3 reads TGTGCCATCAGACCCGGGACTAGCGTTTACAATGAGCAGTTCTTC. This codes for CAIRPGTSVYNEQFF. The V gene is TRBV10-3, the J gene TRBJ2-1; 10 bases align to TRBD2. The CDR3 is made up of 15 amino acids. Germline V CDR1 and CDR2: ENHRY, SYGVKD. J lost 4 bases, V lost 6 bases, and 6 bases had no gene match.